This T cell receptor (beta chain) emerged from a study of molecular identifiers for immune sequencing clone quantification. As for the study in general: Replicates partitioned RNA from approximately 20,000 or 100,000 naive CD8 cells into five parts, sequencing four.

In its sample, this clonotype was seen a few times. The V and J ends lost 6 bases and 3 bases respectively, with 12 bases between them. Germline V gene sequence: CDR1 DFQATT, CDR2 SNEGSKA (reference sequence). The CDR3 has 12 amino acids. The authors built bulk TCR libraries by previously described methods with listed TCR primers. TCRdb analysed the PCR reads with MiXCR anew, one entry per CDR3 protein. The sample includes some 320,000 distinct CDR3 sequences, 24% of them seen just once. Sorting captured naive CD8 T cells as CD8+CD4-CCR7+CD45RA+. The receptor was derived from a human donor in good health. Some libraries in this study had Jurkat cell RNA spiked in. Sequenced input: naive CD8+ T cells from blood, with Jurkat cell RNA spiked in. Specified subset: FACS-sorted CD8+CD4-CCR7+CD45RA+ naive T cells. This rearrangement joins TRBV20-1 to TRBJ2-7, with D possibly being TRBD2 (6 bases). CDR3 nucleotide sequence: TGCAGTGCAGAAGGGACTTTCTACGAGCAGTACTTC. Translated, it gives CSAEGTFYEQYF.